This T cell receptor beta chain was obtained from a study of cytomegalovirus exposure and HLA in healthy donors. The PCR made use of 60 Vbeta and 13 Jbeta primers. Sequencing was performed with immunoSEQ multiplex PCR; in TCRdb, only in-frame clones are kept and a portion is missing. The profile shows 100,000 to 150,000 clones, roughly three quarters of them singletons. Donors had nominal health at sampling but likely had unrecorded immune exposures. Study-wide results and caveats: A later analysis showed HLA-associated TCR beta chains outstripping equally common others in clonal expansion. Further analysis was carried out later, and it showed several of the most significant clusters appearing linked to common viral pathogens. After further analysis at a later stage, roughly 15,000 TCR beta sequences were associated with HLA alleles at 0.05 false discovery rate.

In regard to this clone: Its antigen is undetermined.

The sequence came from a woman between 35 and 50 years old in good health and CMV-seronegative. The sample comprised PBMCs.

CDR3: CASSGGGLAGDEQFF. The CDR3 bases are TGTGCCAGCAGCGGGGGGGGTCTAGCGGGAGACGAGCAGTTCTTC. The chain employs TRBV9 and TRBJ2-1; 10 bases line up with TRBD2. The trim removed 3 bases at V and 10 bases at J, leaving 10 bases unmatched. CDR1 is SGDLS, CDR2 YYNGEE, per germline. The length of the CDR3 is 15 residues.